This T cell receptor beta chain comes out of a study of blood T cell repertoires in COVID-19 (TCRdb year 2020). Some background on the complete study: Samples from collaborators originated in the United States, Italy and Spain and spanned both the acute and convalescent phases of COVID-19. The material from the prospective study consisted of cDNA or gDNA derived from T cells, B-cell-depleted T cells, or PBMCs. Deeply sampled blood TCRbeta repertoires from subjects exposed to, actively infected with, or recovered from COVID-19 were included in the dataset. Where HLA class I and class II types were available, the types were taken from metadata supplied by the sample provider, not from assay-based typing. Samples were obtained from the ongoing ImmuneRACE study (first 160 participants) and from 950 to 1,500 subjects provided by 6 global collaborators. The repertoires were released in a freely available public database meant as a resource for research on the immune response to SARS-CoV-2. A de-identified subject ID, COVID-19 status, age in years and sex were almost always included in the sample metadata.

Looking up the germline V gene (reference sequence) yields CDR1 DFQATT and CDR2 SNEGSKA. Taken from cysteine to phenylalanine, the CDR3 has 11 residues. Only the CDR3 DNA is retained, 33 bases long and in frame from the first base. V sheds 0 bases and J sheds 7 bases, leaving 7 bases between their ends. TCRbeta CDR3 regions were amplified from genomic DNA by means of the immunoSEQ Assay, a bias-controlled multiplex PCR. In the original analysis: The number of nucleated cells in each sample was estimated from the amplification of reference gene primers within the assay. To quantify the absolute abundance of each unique TCRbeta CDR3 rearrangement, sequence reads were collapsed and filtered. Productive Simpson clonality was computed per sample as the square root of Simpson's diversity index over productive rearrangements. TCRdb obtained this table from immuneACCESS and retained in-frame rearrangements with V and J assigned. These tables miss some clones; where compared with another copy, unresolved V genes account for less than half of the shortfall, and the remainder is unexplained. V, J and clone size reflect that table, while D and trimming were determined from the DNA. Within this sample are around 71,000 clones, with about 86% of them counted one time only. The ten biggest clones cover 28% of the sample.

With respect to this clone: Its recognized antigen is unknown. The sample holds no much larger clone one base away, and base qualities are not on file.

Each collaborating institution followed its own protocols to collect whole blood in K2EDTA tubes. For TCRbeta analysis, collaborators shipped samples in one of three forms: frozen whole blood, isolated PBMCs, or DNA extracted from either of those sample types. The paper as a whole reports these results and caveats: The amount of clinical and demographic metadata varied by source and participant and was provided uncurated.

The sequence derives from an older man with acute or convalescent COVID-19. The source material was peripheral blood. The receptor chain draws on TRBV20-1 and TRBJ2-7, with the D gene uncertain. The DNA is as follows: TGCAGTGCTAGAGATCCCCTTGAGCAGTACTTC. Its coded protein is CSARDPLEQYF.